This T cell receptor (beta chain) was found in a study of blood T cell repertoires in COVID-19. Study as a whole: COVID-19 samples, acute and convalescent, were from the United States, Italy and Spain. Sources were T cells, B-cell-depleted T cells, or PBMCs; the material itself was cDNA or gDNA.

In the authors' workflow: The assay estimated nucleated cells by amplifying reference gene primers. Sequencing used immunoSEQ multiplex PCR; TCRdb keeps in-frame clones, though not all of them. The DNA gave D and trimming, while V, J and clone size come from that table. Here the sample spans roughly 280,000 clones, about nine tenths being singletons. The material sequenced was peripheral blood. This sequence originates from a man over 45 with acute or convalescent COVID-19.

The CDR3 sequence: CASSQDRTNEKLFF. The CDR3 bases are TGTGCCAGCAGCCAAGACAGGACTAATGAAAAACTGTTTTTT. This chain joins TRBV4-2 and TRBJ1-4; D call uncertain. The ends were cut back, 0 bases at V and 2 bases at J, with 4 bases in the middle. Germline values: CDR1 LGHNA, CDR2 YNFKEQ. The CDR3 consists of 14 residues.